Below are 9 T cell receptor beta chains sequenced from a single sample in a study of T cell clonality in common variable immunodeficiency. No antigens are known for them. Sequenced by immunoSEQ multiplex PCR; TCRdb stores in-frame clones only, minus some. Observed in the sample are 25,000 or so clones, none of them singletons. Findings of the study overall: In common variable immunodeficiency, TCR beta chains reportedly carried fewer deletions and N-nucleotide insertions.

The sample was peripheral blood mononuclear cells. These receptors originate from a human donor with common variable immunodeficiency.

At least ten counts were recorded for this clone. The CDR3 end is not reached by the read, which stops 3 residues before it; the germline J gene fills it in. V usage is TRBV20-1 and J usage is TRBJ2-7; the match to TRBD1 covers 9 bases. V shed 5 bases and J 3 bases; nucleotides not matched to a gene: 5. CDR1 is DFQATT and CDR2 is SNEGSKA in the germline V gene (reference sequence). CDR3 length: 13 residues. CDR3 region: CSAYRTGDYEQYF. The part of the CDR3 DNA that was read is TGCAGTGCTTACCGGACAGGGGACTACGAG.

This clone was counted between two and nine times. The read falls 3 residues short of the CDR3 end, and the missing part is taken from the germline J gene. The genes are TRBV30 and TRBJ1-3; D possibly corresponds to TRBD1 (5 bases). Between the trimmed V and J ends, which lost 0 bases and 2 bases, there was a span of 11 bases. This CDR3 is built from 15 residues. Germline V lookup: CDR1 GTSNPN, CDR2 SVGIG (reference sequence). The covered CDR3 bases are TGTGCCTGGAGTGTACCGCTGACAGCTGGAAACACC. Translating it yields CAWSVPLTAGNT. The entire CDR3 reads CAWSVPLTAGNTIYF.

Many counts were recorded for this clone. The CDR3 goes on 3 residues after the read ends, and that part is filled in from the germline J gene. This rearrangement joins TRBV27 to TRBJ1-2; D gene unclear. The ends were cut back, 6 bases at V and 7 bases at J, with 21 bases in the middle. The CDR3 is made up of 15 amino acids. CDR1 MNHEY and CDR2 SMNVEV come from the germline V gene (reference sequence). CDR3 sequence: CASRDTSLKNAGYTF. CDR3 bases read: TGTGCCAGCAGAGACACCTCGCTAAAGAATGCTGGC.

This clone occurred many times. Sequencing ends 3 residues short of the CDR3 end; the germline J gene provides the rest. The rearrangement joins TRBV29-1 to TRBJ2-2; D uncertain. Germline V lookup: CDR1 SQVTM, CDR2 ANQGSEA. The CDR3 spans 13 residues. V was clipped by 7 bases and J by 4 bases, with 13 bases between them. CDR3 amino acids: CSAPRQVTGELFF. The part of the CDR3 DNA that was read is TGCAGCGCACCCAGGCAGGTCACCGGGGAG.

This clone was detected ten times or more. CDR3 DNA, as far as it was read: TGTGCCAGCAGTGTCCCAGCCGGGTCCACCTACGAG. It yields the protein CASSVPAGSTYE. The complete CDR3 protein is CASSVPAGSTYEQYF. V is TRBV6-1 and J is TRBJ2-7; D gene uncertain. The sequenced fragment ends 3 residues before the CDR3 boundary, so the rest is inferred from the germline J gene. Germline assignment: CDR1 MNHNS and CDR2 SASEGT. V was pared by 4 bases and J by 2 bases, with 15 bases between. This CDR3 is built from 15 residues.

In the case of this clone: The CDR3 is cut off 3 residues early in the read; its end comes from the germline J gene. The chain carries TRBV7-9 and TRBJ1-6; D remains ambiguous. The V end was cut by 5 bases, the J end by 0 bases, with 8 bases between. Germline V lookup: CDR1 SEHNR, CDR2 FQNEAQ (reference sequence). CDR3 size: 15 residues. The sequenced CDR3 bases are TGTGCCAGCAGCCCCAGAAGCTCCTATAATTCACCC. Translation gives CASSPRSSYNSP. The whole CDR3 reads CASSPRSSYNSPLHF.

Note on this clone: The CDR3 goes on 3 residues after the read ends, and that part is filled in from the germline J gene. The chain joins TRBV5-5 to TRBJ2-1, with 10 bases aligning to TRBD2. The germline CDR1 and CDR2 sequences are SGHKS and YYEKEE (reference sequence). This CDR3 spans 14 amino acids. With 0 bases clipped from V and 7 bases from J, the junction kept 1 base outside the gene matches. The chain's CDR3 is CASSLASGGNEQFF. CDR3 bases read: TGTGCCAGCAGCTTGGCTAGCGGGGGAAATGAG. Together with reference TRBV5-5 and TRBJ2-1, the CDR3 gives the full variable domain: DAGVTQSPTHLIKTRGQQVTLRCSPISGHKSVSWYQQVLGQGPQFIFQYYEKEERGRGNFPDRFSARQFPNYSSELNVNALLLGDSALYLCASSLASGGNEQFFGPGTRLTVL.

This clone has a handful of counts. The read comes to an end 3 residues before the CDR3 does, leaving the germline J gene to fill in the end. The chain has TRBV2 and TRBJ2-1, with D perhaps matching TRBD1 or TRBD2 (5 bases each). CDR1 and CDR2 (germline): SNHLY, FYNNEI. The CDR3 has 14 residues. Trimming stripped 4 bases from V and 9 bases from J, with 16 bases between. CDR3 DNA, as far as it was read: TGTGCCAGCAGTGTAAACAGACTGAGGGGTGAG. Protein product: CASSVNRLRGE. The whole CDR3 is CASSVNRLRGEQFF.

This clone was counted only a few times. The CDR3: CSARDLIQAQETQYF. CDR3 DNA (partial): TGCAGTGCTAGAGATCTAATACAGGCCCAAGAGACC. This chain joins TRBV20-1 and TRBJ2-5; tentatively, D is TRBD1 (5 bases). The read falls 3 residues short of the CDR3 end, and the missing part is taken from the germline J gene. This CDR3 is built from 15 residues. Germline CDR1 DFQATT, CDR2 SNEGSKA (reference sequence). V was trimmed by 0 bases and J by 1 base, leaving 12 bases between them.